This passage covers 9 T cell receptor beta chains from one sample sequenced in a study of cytomegalovirus exposure and HLA in healthy donors. Profiled with immunoSEQ multiplex PCR; TCRdb holds only in-frame clones, not every one. The table shows roughly 70,000 clones, with about 82% occurring only once. What was sequenced was PBMCs. The source is a man under 40 in good health and CMV-seronegative.

The V gene is TRBV28, the J gene TRBJ2-5; 9 nucleotides match TRBD1. CDR3 length equals 14 residues. After removal of 3 bases from V and 4 bases from J, the junction contained 3 bases not matched to a gene. Germline V gives CDR1 MDHEN, CDR2 SYDVKM. CDR3 coding DNA: TGTGCCAGCAGTTTGACAGGGGGTGTAGAGACCCAGTACTTC. It translates to CASSLTGGVETQYF.

The V and J genes are TRBV4-1 and TRBJ2-3, with 7 bases fitting TRBD1. CDR3 size: 16 residues. Trimming took 1 base from V and 2 from J; bases not matched to a gene: 6. Germline CDR1 and CDR2: MGHRA and YSYEKL. CDR3 coding DNA: TGCGCCAGCAGCCAAGGCCCCAGGGGGTACACAGATACGCAGTATTTT. Translating it yields CASSQGPRGYTDTQYF.

This chain joins TRBV5-1 and TRBJ2-3; 9 positions agree with TRBD2. The V and J ends lost 0 bases and 1 base, in that order; junction bases with no gene match: 6. The CDR3 has 17 amino acids. Germline assignment: CDR1 SGHRS and CDR2 YFSETQ. CDR3 sequence reads: CASSLGRGGVGTDTQYF. DNA for the CDR3: TGCGCCAGCAGCTTGGGTCGCGGGGGGGTTGGCACAGATACGCAGTATTTT.

The genes are TRBV4-3 and TRBJ1-6; 7 bases line up with TRBD1. V was clipped by 2 bases and J by 13 bases; unmatched bases: 5. The CDR3 extends over 13 amino acids. Germline loops: CDR1 LGHNA, CDR2 YSLEER. The CDR3: CASSQQRDSPLHF. Here the CDR3 DNA reads TGCGCCAGCAGCCAACAGAGGGACAGTCCCCTCCACTTT.

The chain employs TRBV5-1 and TRBJ2-1; 11 bases line up with TRBD2. The trim removed 4 bases at V and 6 bases at J, leaving 6 bases unmatched. The CDR3 sequence is 15 residues long. Germline V lookup: CDR1 SGHRS, CDR2 YFSETQ. CDR3 loop: CASSVTLAGANEQFF. The CDR3 coding sequence is TGCGCCAGCAGCGTGACACTAGCGGGGGCCAATGAGCAGTTCTTC.

The chain couples TRBV5-4 to TRBJ2-1; TRBD2 agrees at 16 bases. Germline values: CDR1 SGHNT, CDR2 YYREEE (reference sequence). J lost 7 bases, V lost 4 bases, and 5 bases had no gene match. The CDR3 has 16 residues. This CDR3 is CASSPGTSGRGNEQFF. The CDR3 DNA is TGTGCCAGCAGCCCCGGGACTAGCGGGAGGGGTAATGAGCAGTTCTTC.

This clone was seen just once. The chain combines TRBV7-3 with TRBJ2-3; 8 nucleotides agree with TRBD2. Germline CDR1 is SGHTA and CDR2 is FQGTGA. The CDR3 runs 14 residues. V trimming: 8 bases; J trimming: 2 bases; junction bases outside the gene matches: 6. The CDR3 DNA follows: TGTGCCAGCGGGGGCGGGGGGAACACAGATACGCAGTATTTT. Its protein product is CASGGGGNTDTQYF.

V usage is TRBV5-6 and J usage is TRBJ1-1; D perhaps matches TRBD1 (5 bases). V gave up 2 bases and J gave up 4 bases, with 9 bases separating them. The CDR3 runs 13 residues. Germline V gene lookup returns CDR1 SGHDT and CDR2 YYEEEE. The CDR3 DNA reads TGTGCCAGCAGCTTCGGACATCCCACTGAAGCTTTCTTT. This translates into CASSFGHPTEAFF.

This clone showed up just a few times. The chain carries TRBV6-1 and TRBJ2-7; D is ambiguous. CDR1 is MNHNS, CDR2 SASEGT, per germline. Trimming left V 0 bases short and J 2 bases short, with 5 bases between. This CDR3 is 13 amino acids long. In nucleotides, the CDR3 is TGTGCCAGCAGTGAAGCAGAGACCTACGAGCAGTACTTC. It yields the protein CASSEAETYEQYF.